This TCR beta chain is from a study of T cell repertoires in cytomegalovirus infection. The study's findings and limits: Ex vivo responses were dominated by HLA-C-restricted CMV-specific TCR beta clonotypes.

Germline CDR1 reads SEHNR; CDR2 reads FQNEAQ (reference sequence). Trimming shortened V by 3 bases and J by 10 bases, and 13 bases separated the two germline ends. CDR3 length: 13 amino acids. This clonotype was detected many times. As yet, its antigen is unknown. TCRdb reprocessed the reads via MiXCR and lists one record per CDR3 protein. Of hundreds of thousands of distinct CDR3 sequences detected, approximately 10% appear once; the ten largest clones hold 10% to 13%. The sample was PBMCs. V and J are TRBV7-9 and TRBJ1-5; no reliable D call. This TCR came from a human donor in good health (CMV status not recorded). Some clones in this sample may be carry-over from other donors' samples. This CDR3 reads CASSLAGLGPQHF. The DNA of the CDR3 is TGTGCCAGCAGCTTGGCGGGCCTCGGTCCCCAGCATTTT.